These T cell receptor beta chains were read from a single sample in a study of CD8 T cells in Susac syndrome. Each CDR3 protein gets one entry after TCRdb re-called the immunoSEQ multiplex PCR reads with MiXCR. The sample has about 150,000 distinct CDR3 sequences; around 95% are singletons. Sequenced input: CD8+ T cells from PBMCs. These receptors were collected from a human donor with multiple sclerosis. The CDR3 runs from the conserved cysteine through the conserved F or W. Each record gives: clone size, D gene, J gene, V gene, CDR3 protein, CDR3 DNA. The D gene is left open where the match is weak. Not all rows give a size; the values are once, few, many and, for expanded clones, a class.

NA NA TRBJ1-5 TRBV27 CASSPGPPKDQPQHF TGTGCCAGCAGTCCCGGACCCCCCAAAGATCAGCCCCAGCATTTT
NA NA TRBJ2-1 TRBV29-1 CSVPYGVNEQFF TGCAGCGTCCCCTACGGGGTTAATGAGCAGTTCTTC
NA TRBD1 TRBJ2-1 TRBV5-1 CASSLGGTGYEQFF TGCGCCAGCAGCCTCGGAGGGACAGGCTATGAGCAGTTCTTC
NA NA TRBJ1-2 TRBV12-5 CASGTAPRNGYTF TGTGCTAGTGGTACCGCGCCCAGGAATGGCTACACCTTC
NA TRBD1 TRBJ2-1 TRBV2 CASSEFPRTGRGAYEQFF TGTGCCAGCAGTGAATTCCCCCGGACAGGGCGTGGCGCCTATGAGCAGTTCTTC
NA NA TRBJ2-1 TRBV2 CATLSRGTAFF TGTGCCACCCTCTCCCGTGGGACTGCCTTCTTC
NA NA TRBJ1-4 TRBV6-5 CASSYDSSAATNEKLFF TGTGCCAGCAGTTACGATTCCTCGGCCGCAACTAATGAAAAACTGTTTTTT
NA NA TRBJ2-7 TRBV4-1 CASSQSGGSPYEQYF TGCGCCAGCAGCCAATCGGGGGGCTCCCCCTACGAGCAGTACTTC
NA NA TRBJ1-1 TRBV4-3 CASSPFVGDTEAFF TGCGCCAGCAGCCCTTTCGTCGGGGACACTGAAGCTTTCTTT
few NA TRBJ2-7 TRBV27 CASSLGSGSEQYF TGTGCCAGCAGTTTGGGCTCCGGTTCCGAGCAGTACTTC
NA TRBD1 TRBJ1-2 TRBV9 CASSGGTVPNYGYTF TGTGCCAGCAGCGGGGGGACAGTCCCTAACTATGGCTACACCTTC
once TRBD2 TRBJ2-1 TRBV28 CASSPSGTSGGFYNEQFF TGTGCCAGCAGCCCCTCCGGGACTAGCGGGGGCTTCTACAATGAGCAGTTCTTC
once NA TRBJ2-7 TRBV30 CAWSYGDYEQYF TGTGCCTGGAGTTATGGCGATTACGAGCAGTACTTC
once NA TRBJ1-1 TRBV30 CASRVQTEAFF TGTGCCTCTAGGGTGCAGACTGAAGCTTTCTTT